This T cell receptor (beta chain) came from a study of T cell responses to AZD1222 COVID-19 vaccine. Study as a whole: Second-dose intervals of approximately 4 or approximately 12 weeks were pooled.

A remark on this clone: Its target is not known.

Clones were sequenced by immunoSEQ multiplex PCR, and TCRdb holds only the in-frame ones, with some missing. The sample carries 110,000 to 150,000 clones, roughly 92% recorded once. The CDR3 loop spans 17 amino acids. Between the trimmed V and J ends, which lost 2 bases and 1 base, there was a span of 17 bases. Per germline, CDR1 MNHNS and CDR2 SASEGT. Study conclusions and caveats: Most donors were white British and more were female, and clonal diversity was possibly underestimated.

The gene calls are TRBV6-1 and TRBJ1-1; D is unresolved. This receptor was taken from an adult in good health. The starting material was peripheral blood, obtained on day 0 of AZD1222 vaccination. Here the CDR3 DNA reads TGTGCCAGCAGTGAAAGGAAGGGTTGGTTAGGGAACACTGAAGCTTTCTTT. Its protein is CASSERKGWLGNTEAFF.